Shown below are 24 T cell receptor beta chains from a single sample sequenced in a study of blood T cell repertoires in COVID-19. TCRdb's table, derived via immunoSEQ multiplex PCR, lists solely in-frame clones and lacks some. This sample has 45,000 to 70,000 clones; about 88% occur once, and the top ten carry around an eighth. The sequencing sample was made of peripheral blood. The receptors were gathered from a woman aged 55-75 years with active COVID-19.

The chain is built from TRBV7-9 and TRBJ1-2; 7 bases map to TRBD1. CDR3 length: 17 amino acids. Unmatched junction bases numbered 14, after V lost 3 bases and J lost 4 bases. CDR1 and CDR2 from the germline V gene are SEHNR and FQNEAQ (reference sequence). The CDR3 coding sequence is TGTGCCAGCAGCTTTACTGGGCCCAGACAGGGTGCCTATGGCTACACCTTC. The encoded protein is CASSFTGPRQGAYGYTF.

This chain uses TRBV14 with TRBJ2-1; 8 bases align to TRBD1. The CDR3 contains 16 residues. The V gene end was trimmed by 3 bases and the J gene end by 2 bases; junction bases not matched to a gene: 6. CDR1 is SGHDN, CDR2 FVKESK, per germline. Here the CDR3 reads CASSQWTGPPYNEQFF. CDR3 nucleotide sequence: TGTGCCAGCAGCCAGTGGACAGGGCCTCCCTACAATGAGCAGTTCTTC.

In nucleotides, the CDR3 is TGTGCCAGCAGCTCCCCCCGAGGGACCCAGTACTTC. Its protein product is CASSSPRGTQYF. This chain links TRBV11-3 with TRBJ2-5; no clear D gene. Trimming took 4 bases from V and 7 from J, leaving 10 bases between them. The germline CDR1 and CDR2 sequences are SGHNT and YENEEA. The CDR3 runs to 12 residues.

This clone was seen once. The chain is built from TRBV6-5 and TRBJ1-1, with D unclear. CDR1 is MNHEY, CDR2 SVGAGI, per germline. V lost 7 bases and J 11 bases, leaving 14 bases between the germline ends. The CDR3 runs to 11 residues. The CDR3 loop is CASKVAPTAFF. The CDR3 DNA reads as TGTGCCAGCAAGGTAGCGCCCACCGCTTTCTTT.

V and J are TRBV5-1 and TRBJ2-7, with TRBD2 identical over 7 bases. J was trimmed by 3 bases and V by 4 bases; bases with no gene match: 7. The CDR3 consists of 14 residues. Germline V gene lookup returns CDR1 SGHRS and CDR2 YFSETQ. CDR3 sequence (DNA): TGCGCCAGCAGCCTCCACGGGGGGAACTACGAGCAGTACTTC. It specifies CASSLHGGNYEQYF.

The chain is built from TRBV10-2 and TRBJ1-1; D not resolved. The CDR3 consists of 13 residues. V was clipped by 0 bases and J by 8 bases, with 10 bases between them. Germline V gives CDR1 WSHSY, CDR2 SAAADI. The CDR3 spells CASSESGTGEAFF. The CDR3 nucleotides are TGCGCCAGCAGTGAGTCGGGTACCGGGGAAGCTTTCTTT.

This chain links TRBV5-8 with TRBJ1-4; D is ambiguous. The CDR3 is made up of 12 amino acids. CDR1 is SGHTS and CDR2 is YDEGEE in the germline V gene. Trimming left V 4 bases short and J 10 bases short, with 11 bases between. CDR3 in DNA: TGTGCCAGCAGCCCGACCGGCGGAAAACTGTTTTTT. Protein sequence: CASSPTGGKLFF.

CDR3 residues: CASSDSRGNTEAFF. CDR3 DNA: TGTGCCAGCAGTGATTCCCGGGGGAACACTGAAGCTTTCTTT. The chain links TRBV27 to TRBJ1-1; D is ambiguous. Trimming removed 5 bases from V and 1 base from J, with 11 bases in between. Germline values: CDR1 MNHEY, CDR2 SMNVEV (reference sequence). The CDR3 has 14 residues.

The CDR3 DNA is TGTGCCAGCAGCCTTAGCGGGGGAACGGAGACCCAGTACTTC. Residues: CASSLSGGTETQYF. The V gene is TRBV7-6, the J gene TRBJ2-5; 9 nucleotides match TRBD2. This CDR3 region has 14 residues. J lost 5 bases, V lost 5 bases, and 6 bases had no gene match. Germline values: CDR1 SGHVS, CDR2 FNYEAQ.

A single count supports this clone. The DNA for the CDR3 is TGTGCCAGCTCACCGCGAAACAGGGGAACTAATGAAAAACTGTTTTTT. Amino acid sequence: CASSPRNRGTNEKLFF. The chain recombines TRBV18 with TRBJ1-4, with 7 bases matching TRBD1. Germline CDR1 KGHSH, CDR2 LQKENI. The CDR3 contains 16 residues. J was trimmed by 1 base and V by 3 bases; bases with no gene match: 5.

V and J are TRBV29-1 and TRBJ1-2, with D possibly matching TRBD1 (6 bases). Trimming pared 3 bases from V and 10 bases from J, leaving 9 bases between. The CDR3 is 10 amino acids. Per the germline V gene, CDR1 is SQVTM and CDR2 is ANQGSEA. The CDR3 spells CSVEQGTYTF. In DNA, the CDR3 is TGCAGCGTTGAGCAGGGGACCTACACCTTC.

The J gene is TRBJ1-2, the V gene TRBV6-2 or TRBV6-3; D unclear. CDR1 is MNHEY and CDR2 is SVGEGT in the germline V gene. The CDR3 is 15 residues long. Trimming shortened V by 3 bases and J by 4 bases, and 15 bases separated the two germline ends. The CDR3 here is CASSYVAGSSYGYTF. DNA of the CDR3: TGTGCCAGCAGTTATGTAGCGGGCTCAAGCTATGGCTACACCTTC.

The chain has TRBV4-3 and TRBJ1-2; D gene ambiguous. V lost 1 base, J lost 1 base, and 13 bases lay in between. CDR1 is LGHNA, CDR2 YSLEER, per germline. The CDR3 length is 16 residues. The CDR3 DNA sequence: TGCGCCAGCAGCCAAGCCCAAGCCACCTTTAACTATGGCTACACCTTC. Amino acids: CASSQAQATFNYGYTF.

J is TRBJ1-1 and V is TRBV12-3 or TRBV12-4, with unresolved D. This CDR3 is built from 13 residues. The V end was cut by 3 bases, the J end by 2 bases, with 7 bases between. CDR3 region: CASSFWQNTEAFF. The CDR3 DNA sequence: TGTGCCAGCAGTTTTTGGCAAAACACTGAAGCTTTCTTT.

The chain is built from TRBV3-1 (or the pseudogene TRBV3-2) and TRBJ2-7; TRBD2 matches 9 bases. Germline V gene lookup returns CDR1 LGHDT and CDR2 YNNKEL (reference sequence). The CDR3 contains 15 residues. V shed 1 base, J shed 4 bases, and the junction held 5 bases outside the gene matches. In DNA form, the CDR3 reads TGTGCCAGCAGCCAAGTTGCGACTAGCGGTTACGAGCAGTACTTC. This codes for CASSQVATSGYEQYF.

The chain recombines TRBV30 with TRBJ2-7; 12 bases line up with TRBD1. This CDR3 is 15 amino acids long. V gave up 4 bases and J gave up 4 bases; unmatched junction bases: 8. Per germline, CDR1 GTSNPN and CDR2 SVGIG (reference sequence). This CDR3 is CAWKIRGQGAYEQYF. DNA for the CDR3: TGTGCCTGGAAGATTAGGGGACAGGGGGCTTACGAGCAGTACTTC.

The rearrangement links TRBV4-2 to TRBJ2-3; 7 bases map to TRBD1. There are 14 residues in the CDR3. V trimming: 1 base; J trimming: 5 bases; junction bases outside the gene matches: 3. CDR1 LGHNA and CDR2 YNFKEQ come from the germline V gene. The CDR3 nucleotides read TGTGCCAGCAGCCAAGGACAGGGTGGAGATACGCAGTATTTT. It translates to CASSQGQGGDTQYF.

The chain is built from TRBV7-6 and TRBJ1-5; no firm D call. CDR3 length: 15 amino acids. The germline CDR1 and CDR2 sequences are SGHVS and FNYEAQ. Trimming left V 1 base short and J 2 bases short, with 9 bases between. CDR3 coding DNA: TGTGCCAGCAGCTTAGATGGCAATCGCAATCAGCCCCAGCATTTT. Translated: CASSLDGNRNQPQHF.

This clone was detected once. The chain uses TRBV4-3 and TRBJ2-5; tentative D call: TRBD1 (5 bases). Germline V gene lookup returns CDR1 LGHNA and CDR2 YSLEER. CDR3 length: 15 amino acids. V was pared by 0 bases and J by 4 bases, with 12 bases between. Written as DNA, the CDR3 is TGCGCCAGCAGCCAAGATTGGGGCTTCGGAGAGACCCAGTACTTC. Protein sequence: CASSQDWGFGETQYF.

This chain's CDR3 is CASSFGTSGGATQYF. CDR3 nucleotide sequence: TGTGCCAGCAGCTTCGGGACTAGCGGGGGGGCAACGCAGTATTTT. The chain couples TRBV7-9 to TRBJ2-3; 16 positions agree with TRBD2. Unmatched junction bases numbered 3, after V lost 3 bases and J lost 9 bases. Germline-derived CDR1 and CDR2 are SEHNR and FQNEAQ (reference sequence). This CDR3 spans 15 amino acids.

The V gene is TRBV10-3, the J gene TRBJ2-1; possibly TRBD1 for D (5 bases). The germline CDR1 and CDR2 sequences are ENHRY and SYGVKD. The germline V and J ends were trimmed by 6 bases and 9 bases, with 9 bases remaining between them. CDR3 size: 11 residues. CDR3 DNA sequence: TGTGCCATCAGCAACCAGGGTGAGCAGTTCTTC. It yields the protein CAISNQGEQFF.

The sample holds a few counts of this clone. This chain joins TRBV6-9 and TRBJ1-3; tentative D call: TRBD1 (6 bases). Trimming took 10 bases from V and 4 from J, leaving 17 bases between them. Germline V CDR1 and CDR2: MNHGY, SVAAGI. The CDR3 extends over 14 amino acids. CDR3 coding DNA: TGTGCCACCACGGACAGAATCGGCGGAAACACCATATATTTT. Translating gives CATTDRIGGNTIYF.

The chain couples TRBV7-9 to TRBJ1-2; D perhaps matches TRBD1 (5 bases). The CDR3 totals 15 residues. Trimming shortened V by 1 base and J by 4 bases, and 13 bases separated the two germline ends. Germline-derived CDR1 and CDR2 are SEHNR and FQNEAQ (reference sequence). The CDR3 coding sequence is TGTGCCAGCAGCTTAGAGGGTCAGGGAGGCTATGGCTACACCTTC. Its translation is CASSLEGQGGYGYTF.

The rearrangement joins TRBV7-2 to TRBJ1-5; the D gene is possibly TRBD1 (5 bases). CDR3 length: 15 residues. CDR1 and CDR2 from the germline V gene are SGHTA and FQGNSA. V dropped 1 base and J dropped 5 bases, with 12 bases sitting between them. The CDR3 DNA is TGTGCCAGCAGCTTAGAACGGCAGGGATATCAGCCCCAGCATTTT. Its protein product is CASSLERQGYQPQHF.